Listed here are 9 T cell receptor beta chains from one sample, sequenced in a study of blood T cell repertoires in COVID-19. Assay: immunoSEQ multiplex PCR; the TCRdb copy retains only in-frame clones and omits some. The data show roughly 320,000 clones, 85% to 90% seen once. What was sequenced was peripheral blood. The origin of the receptors is a woman between 45 and 60 years old with COVID-19, enrolled during active disease.

The chain joins TRBV5-1 to TRBJ2-2, with 9 bases fitting TRBD1. Per the germline V gene, CDR1 is SGHRS and CDR2 is YFSETQ. The V and J ends lost 3 bases and 4 bases, in that order; junction bases with no gene match: 7. The CDR3 is made up of 16 amino acids. The CDR3 DNA sequence: TGCGCCAGCAGCTGGGGACAGGGCACTCCCACCGGGGAGCTGTTTTTT. The encoded protein is CASSWGQGTPTGELFF.

The V call is TRBV5-6, the J call TRBJ1-3; 7 bases are a match to TRBD1. V trimming: 5 bases; J trimming: 2 bases; junction bases outside the gene matches: 4. CDR3 length: 14 residues. Germline V gene lookup returns CDR1 SGHDT and CDR2 YYEEEE. The DNA of the CDR3 is TGTGCCAGCAGGGGCAGGGGGACTGGAAACACCATATATTTT. It specifies CASRGRGTGNTIYF.

The V gene is TRBV6-2 or TRBV6-3, the J gene TRBJ1-1, with D possibly TRBD1 on 6 matching bases. The germline V and J ends were trimmed by 2 bases and 10 bases, with 20 bases remaining between them. Germline CDR1 MNHEY, CDR2 SVGEGT. CDR3 length: 15 residues. CDR3 DNA sequence: TGTGCCAGCAGTTACCCCCTTCGGACAGTCTCTTCAGCTTTCTTT. Translated, it gives CASSYPLRTVSSAFF.

The chain employs TRBV30 and TRBJ2-7; no clear D. The CDR3 sequence is 16 residues long. V was shortened by 3 bases and J by 5 bases, with 23 bases between the two germline ends. Germline V gives CDR1 GTSNPN, CDR2 SVGIG (reference sequence). The CDR3 reads CAWSLDGQAPLDEQYF. The CDR3 DNA follows: TGTGCCTGGAGCCTGGATGGCCAGGCCCCTTTGGACGAGCAGTACTTC.

V gene TRBV7-8 combines with J gene TRBJ2-1; 15 bases align to TRBD2. The J segment lost 6 bases and the V segment lost 1 base, leaving 7 bases of the junction unmatched. The CDR3 runs to 18 residues. Germline CDR1 reads SGHVS; CDR2 reads FQNEAQ. In DNA, the CDR3 is TGTGCCAGCAGCTTAGGCCGGACTAGCGGGAGGGCCGCCAATGAGCAGTTCTTC. This encodes CASSLGRTSGRAANEQFF.

The CDR3 sequence is CASSAGTGGNQPQHF. For the CDR3, the DNA is TGTGCCAGCAGTGCCGGGACAGGGGGCAATCAGCCCCAGCATTTT. V and J are TRBV6-4 and TRBJ1-5; 10 bases are shared with TRBD1. Per the germline V gene, CDR1 is MRHNA and CDR2 is SNTAGT. This CDR3 is built from 15 residues. V lost 4 bases, J lost 2 bases, and 2 bases stayed unmatched.

This chain links TRBV18 with TRBJ2-3; D not certain. The CDR3 is made up of 14 amino acids. V shed 0 bases and J shed 4 bases, with 8 bases lying between them. Per germline, CDR1 KGHSH and CDR2 LQKENI. CDR3 DNA sequence: TGTGCCAGCTCACCACCGACCCGGGCAGATACGCAGTATTTT. This translates into CASSPPTRADTQYF.

The chain combines TRBV5-6 with TRBJ1-2; D unresolved. The V and J ends lost 0 bases and 0 bases respectively, with 6 bases between them. CDR3 size: 14 residues. Per germline, CDR1 SGHDT and CDR2 YYEEEE. CDR3 sequence reads: CASSLGRPNYGYTF. The CDR3 bases are TGTGCCAGCAGCTTGGGGCGGCCTAACTATGGCTACACCTTC.

The rearrangement joins TRBV9 to TRBJ2-7, with D possibly TRBD1 on 5 matching bases. CDR3 length: 15 residues. V was shortened by 0 bases and J by 4 bases, with 14 bases between the two germline ends. The germline CDR1 and CDR2 sequences are SGDLS and YYNGEE. CDR3 DNA: TGTGCCAGCAGCGTAGGAAGGGGTCAAGGGTACGAGCAGTACTTC. As protein: CASSVGRGQGYEQYF.